Sequencing of this T cell receptor (beta chain) was carried out in a study of T-cell reconstitution after alpha-beta-depleted transplantation in children. The TCRbeta library was prepared with unique molecular identifiers. TCRdb passed the PCR reads through MiXCR, listing each CDR3 protein once. In the table there are hundreds of thousands of distinct CDR3 sequences, about 9.2% of which are singletons. J gave up 5 bases and V 7 bases, and 4 bases lay outside the gene matches. The CDR3 totals 15 residues. Germline CDR1 and CDR2: KGHDR and SFDVKD. The chain combines TRBV24-1 with TRBJ2-5; TRBD2 matches at 15 bases. This receptor was obtained from a human donor who donated a stem cell graft to a child with acute lymphoblastic leukemia. The material sequenced was PBMCs from the stem cell graft donor, taken from the stem cell graft. This chain's CDR3 is CATREGLAGGETQYF. CDR3 sequence (DNA): TGTGCCACCAGGGAGGGACTAGCGGGGGGCGAGACCCAGTACTTC.